This T cell receptor (beta chain) stems from a study of T-cell memory formation after mild COVID-19. Findings of the study overall: Pre-infection memory showed some responding clones, and this suggested that cross-reactive memory joined. Researchers could not confirm that second-wave clones peaking on day 37 targeted SARS-CoV-2.

This clonotype was found a few times. Its specificity is not known. Via MiXCR, TCRdb re-called the 5' RACE reads, giving one row per CDR3 protein. The sample shows roughly 110,000 distinct CDR3 sequences, about 15% of them seen only once. The trim removed 1 base at V and 7 bases at J, leaving 4 bases unmatched. This CDR3 spans 15 amino acids. The germline V gene has CDR1 SEHNR and CDR2 FQNEAQ (reference sequence). The sequenced sample consisted of PBMCs or a T cell subset sorted from them (not recorded which). The receptor comes from an adult woman who had mild COVID-19 (a few samples of this study predate the infection). Cell type and time point are not known. This chain joins TRBV7-9 and TRBJ2-1; TRBD1 agrees at 10 bases. The CDR3 spells CASSLGQGAWNEQFF. The CDR3 DNA reads TGTGCCAGCAGCTTAGGACAGGGGGCATGGAATGAGCAGTTCTTC.